The sequence of this T cell receptor (beta chain) was determined in a study of PD-1 blockade in classical Hodgkin lymphoma. The protocol was immunoSEQ multiplex PCR, while the TCRdb copy is restricted to in-frame clones and leaves out a portion. The sample lists fewer than 40,000 clones; approximately 94% were seen once. Time point meaning: newly diagnosed, previously untreated cHL patient sample. Sequenced sample: peripheral blood mononuclear cells (PBMCs). This clonotype was obtained from a human donor with classical Hodgkin lymphoma.

CDR3: CASSYGSRTGNTIYF. The CDR3 DNA reads as TGTGCCAGCAGTTACGGGTCGCGGACTGGAAACACCATATATTTT. The genes are TRBV6-5 and TRBJ1-3; D uncertain. Germline CDR1 reads MNHEY; CDR2 reads SVGAGI. Trimming took off 2 bases at V and 2 bases at J, with 10 bases between the two ends. This CDR3 has 15 amino acids.